The rows below give T cell receptor beta chains drawn from one sample of a study of blood T cell repertoires in COVID-19. Only in-frame clones appear in the TCRdb table, and some are missing; sequencing was by immunoSEQ multiplex PCR. The data contain around 250,000 clones, more than 75% of them seen just once; the ten biggest clones take up 5% to 8%. Material: PBMCs or T cells enriched from blood (not recorded which). Source of these receptors: a woman between 45 and 60 years old who had been exposed to COVID-19. Each CDR3 is given with its conserved first and last residue. Each record gives: J gene, V gene, CDR3 protein.

J: TRBJ2-5
V: TRBV29-1
CDR3: CSVDYGETQYF

J: TRBJ1-2
V: TRBV7-2
CDR3: CASSLGVPYGYTF

J: TRBJ1-2
V: TRBV7-2
CDR3: CASSQGSLNYGYTF

J: TRBJ1-4
V: TRBV9
CDR3: CASSSSPGRSANEKLFF

J: TRBJ1-6
V: TRBV2
CDR3: CASRNRDNSPLHF

J: TRBJ2-5
V: TRBV10-1
CDR3: CASSPGVQETQYF

J: TRBJ2-7
V: TRBV15
CDR3: CATSNTAYEQYF

J: TRBJ1-1
V: TRBV11-2
CDR3: CASSSYPRNTEAFF

J: TRBJ2-3
V: TRBV7-2
CDR3: CASSPIGGSTQYF

J: TRBJ2-3
V: TRBV4-3
CDR3: CASSQDAGIPTDTQYF

J: TRBJ1-2
V: TRBV3-1/TRBV3-2
CDR3: CASSRFPPEVNYGYTF

J: TRBJ2-5
V: TRBV2
CDR3: CASSLGGAQYF

J: TRBJ1-1
V: TRBV10-1
CDR3: CASRKQVNTEAFF

J: TRBJ2-7
V: TRBV13
CDR3: CASGPRGRGYEQYF

J: TRBJ1-1
V: TRBV4-2
CDR3: CASSHPTGGNTEAFF

J: TRBJ1-2
V: TRBV24-1
CDR3: CATSAGSGPDGYTF

J: TRBJ1-4
V: TRBV28
CDR3: CASRDAGSAEKLFF

J: TRBJ2-7
V: TRBV18
CDR3: CASSPLPRRSLLSSMEQYF

J: TRBJ1-1
V: TRBV12-3/TRBV12-4
CDR3: CASSLWGRTEAFF

J: TRBJ2-3
V: TRBV7-2
CDR3: CASSQRTGATDTQYF

J: TRBJ2-1
V: TRBV9
CDR3: CASSISGARDNEQFF

J: TRBJ1-6
V: TRBV4-3
CDR3: CASSQDSSGSSNSPLHF

J: TRBJ2-7
V: TRBV11-2
CDR3: CASSTPRRQGTYEQYF

J: TRBJ1-4
V: TRBV5-6
CDR3: CASSLAGGGGEKLFF

J: TRBJ1-6
V: TRBV11-1
CDR3: CASSLEDRGNSPLHF

J: TRBJ2-7
V: TRBV5-1
CDR3: CASSLGQGNEQYF

J: TRBJ1-1
V: TRBV21-1
CDR3: CASSKSDRDNTEAFF

J: TRBJ1-3
V: TRBV18
CDR3: CASSPTGQGHSGNTIYF

J: TRBJ1-6
V: TRBV10-3
CDR3: CANGQAYNSPLHF

J: TRBJ2-7
V: TRBV6-2/TRBV6-3
CDR3: CASSLQGIGVYEQYF

J: TRBJ1-1
V: TRBV19
CDR3: CASSSGREAFF

J: TRBJ2-3
V: TRBV5-4
CDR3: CASSLMAGGRADTQYF

J: TRBJ2-7
V: TRBV7-8
CDR3: CASSLQDSYEQYF

J: TRBJ2-2
V: TRBV2
CDR3: CASGNPGLVVGELFF

J: TRBJ1-2
V: TRBV21-1
CDR3: CASSNLPVLVANYGYTF

J: TRBJ1-4
V: TRBV19
CDR3: CASSMNSPNEKLFF

J: TRBJ2-7
V: TRBV6-2/TRBV6-3
CDR3: CASSSRGEGEQYF

J: TRBJ1-1
V: TRBV30
CDR3: CAWSDRHPNTEAFF

J: TRBJ2-7
V: TRBV6-5
CDR3: CASRITVSYEQYF

J: TRBJ1-5
V: TRBV27
CDR3: CASSLNGYQPQHF

J: TRBJ2-7
V: TRBV5-6
CDR3: CASSYTGTYSYEQYF

J: TRBJ2-1
V: TRBV7-6
CDR3: CASSLVAHSSYNEQFF

J: TRBJ1-6
V: TRBV6-2/TRBV6-3
CDR3: CASSLNSKNSPLHF

J: TRBJ1-1
V: TRBV18
CDR3: CASSQVGTANTEAFF